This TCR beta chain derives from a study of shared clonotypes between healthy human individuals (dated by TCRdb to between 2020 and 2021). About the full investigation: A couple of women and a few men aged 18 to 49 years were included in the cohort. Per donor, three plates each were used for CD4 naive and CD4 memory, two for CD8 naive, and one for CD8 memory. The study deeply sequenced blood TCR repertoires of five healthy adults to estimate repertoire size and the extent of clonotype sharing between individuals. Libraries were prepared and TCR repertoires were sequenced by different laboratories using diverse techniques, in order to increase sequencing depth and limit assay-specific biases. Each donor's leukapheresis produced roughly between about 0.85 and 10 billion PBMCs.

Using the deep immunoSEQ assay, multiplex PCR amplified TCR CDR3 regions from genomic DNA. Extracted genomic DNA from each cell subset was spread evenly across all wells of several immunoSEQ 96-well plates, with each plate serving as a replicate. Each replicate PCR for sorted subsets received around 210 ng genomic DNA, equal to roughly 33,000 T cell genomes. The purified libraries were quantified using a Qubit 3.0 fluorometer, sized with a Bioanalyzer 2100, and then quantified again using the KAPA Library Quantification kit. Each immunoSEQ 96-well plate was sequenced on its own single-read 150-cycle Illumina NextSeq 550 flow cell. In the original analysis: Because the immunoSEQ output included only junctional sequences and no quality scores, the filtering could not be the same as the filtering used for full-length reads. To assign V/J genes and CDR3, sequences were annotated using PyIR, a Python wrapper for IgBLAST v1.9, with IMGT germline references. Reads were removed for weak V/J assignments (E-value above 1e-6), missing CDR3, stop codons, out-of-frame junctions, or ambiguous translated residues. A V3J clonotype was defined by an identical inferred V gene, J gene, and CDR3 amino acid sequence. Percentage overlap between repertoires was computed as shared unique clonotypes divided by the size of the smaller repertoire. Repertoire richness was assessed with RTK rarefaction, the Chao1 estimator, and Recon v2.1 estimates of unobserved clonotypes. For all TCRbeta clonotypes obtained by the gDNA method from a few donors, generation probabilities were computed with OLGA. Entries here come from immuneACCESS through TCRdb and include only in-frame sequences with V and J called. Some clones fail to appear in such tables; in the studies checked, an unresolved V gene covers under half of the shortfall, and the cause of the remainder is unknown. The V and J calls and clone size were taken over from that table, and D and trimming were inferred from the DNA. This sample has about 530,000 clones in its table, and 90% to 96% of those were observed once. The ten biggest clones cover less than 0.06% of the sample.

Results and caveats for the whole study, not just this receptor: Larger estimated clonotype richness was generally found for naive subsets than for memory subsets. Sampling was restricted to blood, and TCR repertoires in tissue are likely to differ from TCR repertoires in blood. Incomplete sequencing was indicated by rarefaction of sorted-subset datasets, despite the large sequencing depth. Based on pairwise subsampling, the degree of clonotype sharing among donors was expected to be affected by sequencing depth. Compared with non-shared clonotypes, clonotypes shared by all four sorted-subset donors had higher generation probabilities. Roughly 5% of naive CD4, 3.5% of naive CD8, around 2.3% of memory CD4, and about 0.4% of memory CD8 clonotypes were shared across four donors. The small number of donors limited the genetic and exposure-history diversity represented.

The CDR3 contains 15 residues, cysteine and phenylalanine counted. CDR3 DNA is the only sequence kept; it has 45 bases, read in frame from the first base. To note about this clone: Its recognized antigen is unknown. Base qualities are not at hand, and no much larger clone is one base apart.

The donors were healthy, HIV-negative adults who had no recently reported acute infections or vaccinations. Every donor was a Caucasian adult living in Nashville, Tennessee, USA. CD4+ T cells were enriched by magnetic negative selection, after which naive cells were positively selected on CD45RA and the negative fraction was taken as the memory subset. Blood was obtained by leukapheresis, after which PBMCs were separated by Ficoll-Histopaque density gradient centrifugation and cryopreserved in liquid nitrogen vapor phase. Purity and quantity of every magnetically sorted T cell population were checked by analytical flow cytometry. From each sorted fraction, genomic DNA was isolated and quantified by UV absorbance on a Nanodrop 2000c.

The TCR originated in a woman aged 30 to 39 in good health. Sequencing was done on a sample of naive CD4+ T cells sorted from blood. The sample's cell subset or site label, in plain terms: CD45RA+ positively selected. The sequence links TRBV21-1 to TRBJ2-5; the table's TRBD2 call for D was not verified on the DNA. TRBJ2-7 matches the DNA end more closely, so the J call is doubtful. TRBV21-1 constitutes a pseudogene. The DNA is TGTGCCAGCAGCAAAGTCCGGGGATGCTCCTACGAGCAGTACTTC. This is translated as CASSKVRGCSYEQYF.